This T cell receptor (beta chain) came from a study of a mutant IDH1 vaccine in newly diagnosed glioma. Overall study context: Vaccination was launched 4-6 weeks after radiotherapy alone, or with temozolomide cycles.

Repertoires were generated with immunoSEQ multiplex PCR, while TCRdb's copy carries only in-frame clones and drops some. The repertoire holds fewer than 25,000 clones, with roughly 84% as singletons. Notes on this clone: Its antigen is undetermined.

As for time point: week 47, end of study. All doses held 300 ug of mutant IDH1 20-mer peptide, with topical imiquimod. At weeks 1, 3, 5, 7, 11, 15, 19 and 23, patients received a vaccination, eight in all. The sequence came from a man aged 40-49 years with glioma. The sample was PBMCs, taken from a glioma patient whose treatment included an IDH1 peptide vaccine.

This CDR3 is CASSSDTVVGEQFF. Here the CDR3 DNA reads TGTGCCAGTAGTTCCGACACCGTAGTGGGTGAGCAGTTCTTC. The chain recombines TRBV19 with TRBJ2-1; D call uncertain. The germline gives CDR1 LNHDA, CDR2 SQIVND (reference sequence). V was cut by 5 bases and J by 9 bases, with 17 bases left in between. This CDR3 has 14 residues.